This TCR beta chain was documented in a study of Ad26.COV2.S vaccination and SARS-CoV-2 variants. Study-level points and caveats: Recipients given vaccine exceeded placebo recipients in spike-specific TCR breadth.

This clone showed up just a few times. Its matching antigen is unknown. Other DNA sequences of this sample code for an identical CDR3. Treatment of the sample: about 20 received Ad26.COV2.S at low or high dose, single or two shots; 5 received placebo; per-sample allocation not given. Sampling occurred on day 63 after the first vaccine or placebo injection. Trimming removed 2 bases at V and 1 base at J, with 6 bases between. The germline V gene encodes CDR1 MNHEY and CDR2 SMNVEV (reference sequence). This CDR3 comprises 13 residues. Clones were sequenced by immunoSEQ multiplex PCR, and TCRdb holds only the in-frame ones, with some missing. Of hundreds of thousands of clones in the sample, around 87% were seen once.

Sequences were derived from peripheral blood, sampled in a trial of Ad26.COV2.S vaccine versus placebo. The sequence came from a person aged 18 to 59 who received the Ad26.COV2.S COVID-19 vaccine or a placebo. This chain connects TRBV27 to TRBJ2-7; D assignment may be TRBD1 or TRBD2 (5 bases each). Written as DNA, the CDR3 is TGTGCCAGCAGTTTAGGGGGATCCTACGAGCAGTACTTC. Amino acids: CASSLGGSYEQYF.